The 8 T cell receptor beta chains below all came from one sample that was sequenced in a study of low-dose radiotherapy and immunotherapy resistance in tumors. Time point specified: before trial treatment. First-strand cDNA used TRAV- and TRBV-specific primers, covering alpha and beta chains. Using a constant-region primer together with a V-primer adapter, TCRs were subjected to about 18 PCR cycles of amplification. MiXCR, applied by TCRdb to the reads, yields one record per CDR3 protein. Altogether 80,000 to 90,000 distinct CDR3 sequences are present, 15% to 20% being singletons, with the ten largest covering 2.8%. The input for sequencing was PBMCs, taken before treatment. The receptor source for this set is a male donor with prostate cancer.

This clonotype appeared many times. The rearrangement joins TRBV10-3 to TRBJ1-1; TRBD1 matches 12 bases. Germline V gene sequence: CDR1 ENHRY, CDR2 SYGVKD. The CDR3 totals 14 residues. V was pared by 11 bases and J by 3 bases, with 7 bases of the junction left unmatched. The CDR3: CASRDRGQDTEAFF. The DNA for the CDR3 is TGTGCCTCGAGGGACAGGGGGCAAGACACTGAAGCTTTCTTT.

The table lists this clonotype with a few counts. A much bigger clone sits one base away, suggesting this may be a read error. V usage is TRBV5-1 and J usage is TRBJ2-1, with a possible D match to TRBD2 (5 bases). The CDR3 length is 13 residues. Germline V lookup: CDR1 SGHRS, CDR2 YFSETQ. CDR3 residues: CPSNPGGNNEQFF. The CDR3 DNA sequence: TGCCCCAGCAACCCCGGAGGTAACAATGAGCAGTTCTTC. The whole variable domain, remainder taken from reference TRBV5-1 and TRBJ2-1, is KAGVTQTPRYLIKTRGQQVTLSCSPISGHRSVSWYQQTPGQGLQFLFEYFSETQRNKGNFPGRFSGRQFSNSRSEMNVSTLELGDSALYLCPSNPGGNNEQFFGPGTRLTVL.

This clonotype was counted many times. The chain joins TRBV5-6 to TRBJ2-1; 14 nucleotides agree with TRBD2. From germline, CDR1 is SGHDT and CDR2 YYEEEE. The CDR3 extends over 15 amino acids. V shed 3 bases, J shed 10 bases, and the junction held 6 bases outside the gene matches. CDR3: CASSSRLAGGEEQFF. CDR3 sequence (DNA): TGTGCCAGCAGCTCCCGACTAGCGGGGGGGGAAGAGCAGTTCTTC.

V usage is TRBV5-5 and J usage is TRBJ2-1; 7 bases map to TRBD2. With 4 bases clipped from V and 8 bases from J, the junction kept 6 bases outside the gene matches. Per the germline V gene, CDR1 is SGHKS and CDR2 is YYEKEE (reference sequence). This CDR3 comprises 13 residues. In DNA form, the CDR3 reads TGTGCCAGCAGCAGCTTGGGGGGGTATGAGCAGTTCTTC. The encoded protein is CASSSLGGYEQFF. Together with reference TRBV5-5 and TRBJ2-1, the CDR3 gives the full variable domain: DAGVTQSPTHLIKTRGQQVTLRCSPISGHKSVSWYQQVLGQGPQFIFQYYEKEERGRGNFPDRFSARQFPNYSSELNVNALLLGDSALYLCASSSLGGYEQFFGPGTRLTVL.

This clonotype was seen ten or more times. The chain couples TRBV27 to TRBJ2-7; TRBD2 is a possible D gene (7 bases). Germline loops: CDR1 MNHEY, CDR2 SMNVEV (reference sequence). V dropped 0 bases and J dropped 2 bases, with 11 bases sitting between them. The CDR3 loop spans 15 amino acids. The CDR3 here is CASSLSRGLPYEQYF. The CDR3 DNA reads TGTGCCAGCAGTTTATCGCGGGGGCTCCCCTACGAGCAGTACTTC.

This clonotype was recorded at least ten times. The rearrangement uses TRBV20-1 and TRBJ2-3; 7 bases agree with TRBD1. The trim removed 2 bases at V and 2 bases at J, leaving 13 bases unmatched. This CDR3 is 17 amino acids long. Germline values: CDR1 DFQATT, CDR2 SNEGSKA (reference sequence). The CDR3 nucleotides read TGCAGTGCTAGACCGCTCAGAGGGGGCGGAGACACAGATACGCAGTATTTT. It codes for CSARPLRGGGDTDTQYF.

Notes on this clonotype: This may stem from a read error, because a much larger clone lies one nucleotide away. The chain has TRBV20-1 and TRBJ1-1, with D uncertain. Germline CDR1 DFQATT, CDR2 SNEGSKA (reference sequence). The CDR3 is 12 amino acids. V lost 5 bases to trimming and J lost 6 bases, with 13 bases between them. The chain's CDR3 is CSALVGVPEAFF. The CDR3 coding sequence is TGCAGTGCTTTGGTCGGGGTCCCTGAAGCTTTCTTT.

Many counts were recorded for this clonotype. The chain carries TRBV23-1 and TRBJ2-1, with TRBD1 identical over 7 bases. TRBV23-1 is placed among ORFs of uncertain function. The CDR3 covers 16 residues. The trim removed 4 bases at V and 5 bases at J, leaving 11 bases unmatched. Written as DNA, the CDR3 is TGCGCCAGCAGTCCTCCCCAAGGGGGCCACGACAATGAGCAGTTCTTC. Translation gives CASSPPQGGHDNEQFF.